This T cell receptor (beta chain) was sequenced during a study of CD4+ T cells in melanoma. Regarding the study as a whole: Diverse differentiation states were reported for melanoma neoantigen-specific CD4+ T cells. CD8+ T cell, macrophage and B cell function reportedly correlated with neoantigen-specific CD4+ T cells.

Using immunoSEQ multiplex PCR, the repertoire was profiled, and TCRdb retains in-frame clones only, with some absent. The table has just under 10,000 clones, about 73% seen once. Germline values: CDR1 SGHRS, CDR2 YFSETQ. Trimming cost V 7 bases and J 1 base, with 23 bases left between them. The CDR3 spans 17 residues. A remark on this clone: Its matching antigen is unknown.

Sequenced: tumor tissue. This receptor was identified in a human donor with melanoma. This rearrangement joins TRBV5-1 to TRBJ2-5; D is undetermined. CDR3 in DNA: TGCGCCAGCCACCAGCGTCCAAACGACCCGCTCCAAGAGACCCAGTACTTC. This codes for CASHQRPNDPLQETQYF.